The 12 T cell receptor beta chains listed next were all sequenced from one sample in a study of T cell repertoires in cytomegalovirus infection. TCRdb used MiXCR to reprocess the reads, holding one entry per CDR3 protein. The sample consists of around 350,000 distinct CDR3 sequences, 15% to 20% of them appearing once. Source material: PBMCs. These receptors were taken from a human donor in good health (CMV status not recorded). Some clones in this sample may be carry-over from other donors' samples.

The chain employs TRBV29-1 and TRBJ2-3, with D possibly matching TRBD2 (6 bases). Trimming removed 5 bases from V and 2 bases from J, with 17 bases in between. This CDR3 contains 15 residues. CDR1 is SQVTM and CDR2 is ANQGSEA in the germline V gene. The CDR3 DNA reads as TGCAGCGTTACCCCCTGGGACTTTTACACAGATACGCAGTATTTT. Protein product: CSVTPWDFYTDTQYF.

This clonotype was counted ten times or more. This sequence joins TRBV28 and TRBJ2-5; 10 bases are a match to TRBD2. V lost 7 bases and J lost 6; bases outside the gene matches: 2. The CDR3 is 12 residues long. CDR1 is MDHEN and CDR2 is SYDVKM in the germline V gene. Here the CDR3 reads CASTSGGKTQYF. In nucleotides, the CDR3 is TGTGCCAGCACTAGCGGGGGAAAGACCCAGTACTTC.

This clonotype was detected ten times or more. V usage is TRBV6-1 and J usage is TRBJ2-7, with 7 bases that match TRBD1. This CDR3 has 15 amino acids. Germline V gives CDR1 MNHNS, CDR2 SASEGT. J lost 4 bases, V lost 5 bases, and 11 bases had no gene match. The DNA of the CDR3 is TGTGCCAGCAGTTCACAGGGGACCCCTGAGTACGAGCAGTACTTC. Amino acids: CASSSQGTPEYEQYF.

Turning to this clonotype: A single base separates this from a much larger clone, so it may be a read error. This chain joins TRBV7-2 and TRBJ1-3; D not resolved. The CDR3 runs to 14 residues. CDR1 SGHTA and CDR2 FQGNSA come from the germline V gene. CDR3 in amino acids: CASSLSTSRNTIYF. CDR3 in DNA: TGTGCCAGCAGCTTATCTACCTCTCGAAACACCATATATTTT.

The rearrangement links TRBV7-9 to TRBJ2-5, with 7 bases identical to TRBD2. V shed 5 bases, J shed 2 bases, and the junction held 8 bases outside the gene matches. Germline CDR1 is SEHNR and CDR2 is FQNEAQ (reference sequence). The CDR3 extends over 15 amino acids. CDR3 in DNA: TGTGCCAGCAGCCGAGGGACTACATTTCAAGAGACCCAGTACTTC. The encoded protein is CASSRGTTFQETQYF.

In this sample, this clonotype turned up many times. The V gene is TRBV7-2, the J gene TRBJ1-1, with 11 bases matching TRBD1. With V trimmed by 4 bases and J by 5 bases, 0 bases remained unmatched. This CDR3 has 13 amino acids. Germline V gene lookup returns CDR1 SGHTA and CDR2 FQGNSA. The chain's CDR3 is CASSWDRGTEAFF. DNA for the CDR3: TGTGCCAGCAGCTGGGACAGGGGGACTGAAGCTTTCTTT. Full variable domain (outside the CDR3, taken from reference TRBV7-2 and TRBJ1-1): GAGVSQSPSNKVTEKGKDVELRCDPISGHTALYWYRQSLGQGLEFLIYFQGNSAPDKSGLPSDRFSAERTGGSVSTLTIQRTQQEDSAVYLCASSWDRGTEAFFGQGTRLTVV.

This clonotype was detected a few times. The CDR3 sequence is CASSIALGYEQYF. Written as DNA, the CDR3 is TGTGCCAGTAGTATAGCACTGGGCTACGAGCAGTACTTC. The genes are TRBV19 and TRBJ2-7; D is ambiguous. Trimming removed 1 base from V and 3 bases from J, with 7 bases in between. Germline CDR1 is LNHDA and CDR2 is SQIVND (reference sequence). This CDR3 region has 13 residues.

This clonotype was seen at least ten times. The gene calls are TRBV4-3 and TRBJ2-7, with 9 bases matching TRBD2. The CDR3 runs 19 residues. The ends lost 1 base at V and 3 bases at J; junction bases unmatched: 16. Germline V CDR1 and CDR2: LGHNA, YSLEER. For the CDR3, the DNA is TGCGCCAGCAGCCAAGTACTTAGCGGGAGAGTGGGGGTGAACTACGAGCAGTACTTC. Translating it yields CASSQVLSGRVGVNYEQYF.

This clonotype has at least ten counts. The chain combines TRBV7-8 with TRBJ2-3; no firm D call. The CDR3 runs to 13 residues. V lost 5 bases and J lost 5, with 11 bases in between. The germline V gene encodes CDR1 SGHVS and CDR2 FQNEAQ. CDR3 region: CASSHAGLDTQYF. CDR3 sequence (DNA): TGTGCCAGCAGCCACGCAGGCTTAGATACGCAGTATTTT.

The V gene is TRBV27, the J gene TRBJ2-5; 7 bases are shared with TRBD1. In germline, CDR1 is MNHEY, CDR2 SMNVEV (reference sequence). This CDR3 contains 14 residues. V lost 5 bases to trimming and J lost 5 bases; unmatched junction nucleotides: 8. The CDR3 DNA follows: TGTGCCAGCAGTACTCGAGGGGGCCCGGAGACCCAGTACTTC. Protein: CASSTRGGPETQYF.

The V call is TRBV2, the J call TRBJ1-3, with D perhaps matching TRBD1 (5 bases). CDR1 SNHLY and CDR2 FYNNEI come from the germline V gene. The ends were cut back, 3 bases at V and 4 bases at J, with 13 bases in the middle. This CDR3 is built from 15 residues. CDR3 sequence (DNA): TGTGCCAGCAGTGATGTGGGGCAGGGCGGAAACACCATATATTTT. Translating gives CASSDVGQGGNTIYF. The full variable domain, rest sourced from reference TRBV2 and TRBJ1-3, is EPEVTQTPSHQVTQMGQEVILRCVPISNHLYFYWYRQILGQKVEFLVSFYNNEISEKSEIFDDQFSVERPDGSNFTLKIRSTKLEDSAMYFCASSDVGQGGNTIYFGEGSWLTVV.

The J gene is TRBJ2-5, the V gene TRBV7-2; D unclear. The germline V gene has CDR1 SGHTA and CDR2 FQGNSA. There are 13 residues in the CDR3. The ends were cut back, 3 bases at V and 5 bases at J, with 10 bases in the middle. The CDR3 region has the DNA TGTGCCAGCAGCTTTTCTGTGCGGGAGACCCAGTACTTC. Protein sequence: CASSFSVRETQYF.